The rows below give T cell receptor beta chains drawn from one sample of a study of blood T cell repertoires in COVID-19. The assay was immunoSEQ multiplex PCR, and TCRdb's table has in-frame clones only and misses some. The table includes hundreds of thousands of clones, roughly nine tenths detected once. The specimen was PBMCs or T cells enriched from blood (not recorded which). The source is a man aged 18 to 30 who had recovered from COVID-19. Each CDR3 is given with its conserved first and last residue. Each record gives: J gene, V gene, CDR3 protein.

j_gene: TRBJ1-3; v_gene: TRBV2; CDR3aa: CASRGLGNTIYF
j_gene: TRBJ1-4; v_gene: TRBV6-5; CDR3aa: CASSSGTGLEKLFF
j_gene: TRBJ2-1; v_gene: TRBV5-1; CDR3aa: CASSSDTPLSGRGGEQFF
j_gene: TRBJ2-2; v_gene: TRBV7-9; CDR3aa: CASSLNRQRTGELFF
j_gene: TRBJ2-1; v_gene: TRBV6-5; CDR3aa: CASSPAGDRDEQFF
j_gene: TRBJ1-1; v_gene: TRBV6-4; CDR3aa: CASSDSGRGEAFF
j_gene: TRBJ2-5; v_gene: TRBV11-3; CDR3aa: CASSQRGLGQETQYF
j_gene: TRBJ2-5; v_gene: TRBV14; CDR3aa: CASSQLGLEETQYF
j_gene: TRBJ1-2; v_gene: TRBV5-6; CDR3aa: CASSLKGGYGYTF
j_gene: TRBJ1-1; v_gene: TRBV3-1/TRBV3-2; CDR3aa: CASSQAEDQKAFF
j_gene: TRBJ2-5; v_gene: TRBV25-1; CDR3aa: CASTFSRTGGRETQYF
j_gene: TRBJ1-2; v_gene: TRBV5-1; CDR3aa: CASSWETGLVRTF
j_gene: TRBJ1-2; v_gene: TRBV19; CDR3aa: CASSLWTADYFYGYTF
j_gene: TRBJ1-5; v_gene: TRBV6-5; CDR3aa: CASSYYRDRVQPQHF
j_gene: TRBJ2-5; v_gene: TRBV9; CDR3aa: CASSVGGSGGQETQYF
j_gene: TRBJ1-1; v_gene: TRBV2; CDR3aa: CASSGWQGITEAFF
j_gene: TRBJ2-2; v_gene: TRBV19; CDR3aa: CASSIRGRGLTGELFF
j_gene: TRBJ2-7; v_gene: TRBV6-5; CDR3aa: CASSYSGGSYEQYF
j_gene: TRBJ2-7; v_gene: TRBV2; CDR3aa: CASSEQGPTYEQYF
j_gene: TRBJ2-7; v_gene: TRBV13; CDR3aa: CASSPGTALSYEQYF
j_gene: TRBJ2-3; v_gene: TRBV25-1; CDR3aa: CASSEPATGMPSTDTQYF
j_gene: TRBJ1-5; v_gene: TRBV5-8; CDR3aa: CASSLMRGLNQPQHF
j_gene: TRBJ1-2; v_gene: TRBV6-6; CDR3aa: CASSRGQDIYGYTF
j_gene: TRBJ1-4; v_gene: TRBV5-1; CDR3aa: CASSSDRLEKLFF
j_gene: TRBJ1-1; v_gene: TRBV7-2; CDR3aa: CASTKEFNTEAFF
j_gene: TRBJ2-1; v_gene: TRBV5-1; CDR3aa: CASSRQDYNEQFF
j_gene: TRBJ1-2; v_gene: TRBV7-9; CDR3aa: CASSLGPGTGNGYTF
j_gene: TRBJ1-2; v_gene: TRBV6-1; CDR3aa: CASSDTAGDGTGYTF
j_gene: TRBJ1-6; v_gene: TRBV2; CDR3aa: CASSTQGTSPLHF
j_gene: TRBJ1-2; v_gene: TRBV2; CDR3aa: CATSPDSPSFYGYTF
j_gene: TRBJ2-1; v_gene: TRBV9; CDR3aa: CASSPQVPGYEQFF
j_gene: TRBJ1-2; v_gene: TRBV24-1; CDR3aa: CATSDGQAIYGYTF
j_gene: TRBJ1-5; v_gene: TRBV6-5; CDR3aa: CAATEGAGQPQHF
j_gene: TRBJ2-5; v_gene: TRBV4-3; CDR3aa: CASSQVSAAGVKTQYF
j_gene: TRBJ1-2; v_gene: TRBV5-1; CDR3aa: CASSLVPSWQGNYGYTF
j_gene: TRBJ1-1; v_gene: TRBV5-1; CDR3aa: CASSLVLAGGSRNTEAFF
j_gene: TRBJ1-3; v_gene: TRBV28; CDR3aa: CASRGLSGNTIYF
j_gene: TRBJ2-5; v_gene: TRBV18; CDR3aa: CASSLRGIETQYF
j_gene: TRBJ1-5; v_gene: TRBV5-1; CDR3aa: CASSLGVQGINQPQHF
j_gene: TRBJ2-2; v_gene: TRBV2; CDR3aa: CASREGFSTGELFF
j_gene: TRBJ2-7; v_gene: TRBV7-9; CDR3aa: CASSPRTSGLPYEQYF
j_gene: TRBJ2-7; v_gene: TRBV18; CDR3aa: CASSPNSIRMGGEQYF
j_gene: TRBJ2-1; v_gene: TRBV7-2; CDR3aa: CASSRIQGYEQFF
j_gene: TRBJ1-6; v_gene: TRBV15; CDR3aa: CATSRDSRGGSPLHF
j_gene: TRBJ1-4; v_gene: TRBV7-2; CDR3aa: CASSEGQGGVGGLFF
j_gene: TRBJ1-6; v_gene: TRBV7-9; CDR3aa: CASSMDRDNSPLHF
j_gene: TRBJ2-7; v_gene: TRBV10-1; CDR3aa: CASSDGGVDEQYF
j_gene: TRBJ2-1; v_gene: TRBV2; CDR3aa: CASSVSGGAYNEQFF
j_gene: TRBJ2-7; v_gene: TRBV6-1; CDR3aa: CASSEGPAGSYEQYF
j_gene: TRBJ2-7; v_gene: TRBV10-1; CDR3aa: CASSERQDGEQYF
j_gene: TRBJ1-5; v_gene: TRBV5-1; CDR3aa: CASSLFVGQGKQPQHF
j_gene: TRBJ2-7; v_gene: TRBV7-3; CDR3aa: CASSWTGANEQYF
j_gene: TRBJ1-5; v_gene: TRBV19; CDR3aa: CASSFGTGTNQPQHF
j_gene: TRBJ2-1; v_gene: TRBV27; CDR3aa: CASSLSGNEQFF